This T cell receptor (beta chain) was captured by sequencing in a study of cytomegalovirus exposure and HLA in healthy donors. Turning to the study itself: There were about 85 million unique TCRs (from HLA-typed donors) in an early data release.

Overall study results and limits: As immune exposure information, only CMV serostatus was available. In the analysis, some V segments, TRBV6-2 and TRBV6-3 included, were excluded as indistinguishable. The authors later linked a missense DCLRE1C variant to TCR beta V- and J-gene trimming.

As regards this clone: Antigen unknown.

The PCR ran on 60 Vbeta and 13 Jbeta primers. TCRdb's table, derived via immunoSEQ multiplex PCR, lists solely in-frame clones and lacks some. Here the sample table reports around 70,000 clones. CDR1 and CDR2 (germline): GTSNPN, SVGIG (reference sequence). The CDR3 is 13 amino acids. Trimming left V 2 bases short and J 5 bases short, with 12 bases between. The chain recombines TRBV30 with TRBJ1-1; a possible D gene is TRBD1 (5 bases). The TCR was taken from a female donor in good health and CMV-seropositive. The sequenced material came from PBMCs. CDR3 loop: CAWSQGLRTEAFF. CDR3 in DNA: TGTGCCTGGAGTCAGGGTCTGAGGACTGAAGCTTTCTTT.